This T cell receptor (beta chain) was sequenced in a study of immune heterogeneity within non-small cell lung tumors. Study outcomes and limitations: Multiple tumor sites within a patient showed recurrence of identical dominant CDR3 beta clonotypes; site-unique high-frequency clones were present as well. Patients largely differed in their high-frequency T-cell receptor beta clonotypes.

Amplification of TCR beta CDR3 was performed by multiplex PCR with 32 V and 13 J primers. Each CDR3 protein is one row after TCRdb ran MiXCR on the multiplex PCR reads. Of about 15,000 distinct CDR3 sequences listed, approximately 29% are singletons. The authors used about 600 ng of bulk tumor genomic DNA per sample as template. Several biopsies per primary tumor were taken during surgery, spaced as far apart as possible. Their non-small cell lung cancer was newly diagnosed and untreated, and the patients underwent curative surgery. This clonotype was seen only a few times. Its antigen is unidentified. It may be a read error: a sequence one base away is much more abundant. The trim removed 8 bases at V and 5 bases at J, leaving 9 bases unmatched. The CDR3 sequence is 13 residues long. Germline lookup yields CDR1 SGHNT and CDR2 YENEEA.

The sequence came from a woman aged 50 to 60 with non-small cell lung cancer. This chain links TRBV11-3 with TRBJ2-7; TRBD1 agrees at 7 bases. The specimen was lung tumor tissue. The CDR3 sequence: CASQPGQSNEQYF. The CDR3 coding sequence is TGTGCCAGCCAGCCGGGACAGAGCAACGAGCAGTACTTC.